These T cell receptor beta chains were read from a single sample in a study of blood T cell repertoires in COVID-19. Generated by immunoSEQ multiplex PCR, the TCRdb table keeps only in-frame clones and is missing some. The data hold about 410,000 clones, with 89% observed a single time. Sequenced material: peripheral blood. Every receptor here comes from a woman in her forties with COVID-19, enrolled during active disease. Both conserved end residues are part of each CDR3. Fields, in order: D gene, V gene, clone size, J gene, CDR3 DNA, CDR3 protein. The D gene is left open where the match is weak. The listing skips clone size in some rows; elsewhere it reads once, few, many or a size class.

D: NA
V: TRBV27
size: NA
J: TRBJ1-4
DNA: TGTGCCAGCAGGGCCCTCGGGGGGAGGCTCGGGGAAAAACTGTTTTTT
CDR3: CASRALGGRLGEKLFF

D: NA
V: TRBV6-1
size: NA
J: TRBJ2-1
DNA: TGTGCCAGCAGTGAAGTCGTACATGGCAATGAGCAGTTCTTC
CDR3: CASSEVVHGNEQFF

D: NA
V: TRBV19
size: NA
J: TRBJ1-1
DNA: TGTGCCAGTAGTATAGCCCCTAAAATGGCTTTCTTT
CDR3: CASSIAPKMAFF

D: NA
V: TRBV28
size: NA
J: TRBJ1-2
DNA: TGTGCCAGCAGTCCCCCAGGGATCGACGGCTACACCTTC
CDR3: CASSPPGIDGYTF

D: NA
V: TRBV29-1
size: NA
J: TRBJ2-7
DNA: TGCAGCGTTACATACAGGTACGAGCAGTACTTC
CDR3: CSVTYRYEQYF

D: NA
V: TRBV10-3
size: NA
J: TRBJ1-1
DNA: TGTGCCATCAGTCAGGGAGGCAAGGACACTGAAGCTTTCTTT
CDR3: CAISQGGKDTEAFF

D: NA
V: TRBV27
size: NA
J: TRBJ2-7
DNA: TGTGCCAGCAGTTTATCGGCGGTTCTTTACGAGCAGTACTTC
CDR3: CASSLSAVLYEQYF

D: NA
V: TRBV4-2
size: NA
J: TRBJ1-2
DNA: TGTGCCAGCAGCCAGGGCAACTATGGCTACACCTTC
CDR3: CASSQGNYGYTF

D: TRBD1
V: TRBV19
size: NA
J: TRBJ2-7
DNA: TGTGCCAGTAGCCGGGACAGGCACTACGAGCAGTACTTC
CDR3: CASSRDRHYEQYF

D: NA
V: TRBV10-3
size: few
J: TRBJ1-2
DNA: TGTGCCGTCAAGGAGGGCGTTGGCTACACCTTC
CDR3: CAVKEGVGYTF

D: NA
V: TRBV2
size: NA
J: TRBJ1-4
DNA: TGTGCCAGCAGTGAAGCTTGGCAGTCTAGGGGGAAACTGTTTTTT
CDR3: CASSEAWQSRGKLFF

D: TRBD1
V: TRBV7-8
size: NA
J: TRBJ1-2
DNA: TGTGCCAGCAGCCCGACAGGGTACAACTATGGCTACACCTTC
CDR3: CASSPTGYNYGYTF

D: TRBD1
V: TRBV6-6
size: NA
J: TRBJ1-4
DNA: TGTGCCAGCAGCTCCGGGACAGGGTATGGGGGAGGGACTAATGAAAAACTGTTTTTT
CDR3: CASSSGTGYGGGTNEKLFF

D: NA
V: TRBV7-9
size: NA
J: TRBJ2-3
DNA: TGTGCCAGCAGCTTGGGACTCTCTTTGCAGTATTTT
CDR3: CASSLGLSLQYF

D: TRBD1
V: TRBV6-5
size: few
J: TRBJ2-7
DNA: TGTGCCACCTTGAAGGGACAGGGAGGCGAGCAGTACTTC
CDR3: CATLKGQGGEQYF

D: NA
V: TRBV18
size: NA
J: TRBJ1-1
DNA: TGTGCCAGCTTACTAACGGGAGCGAACACTGAAGCTTTCTTT
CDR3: CASLLTGANTEAFF

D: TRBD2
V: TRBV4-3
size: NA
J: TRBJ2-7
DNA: TGCGCCAGCAGCCAAGCGCTAGCGGGAGTTGGGGAGCAGTACTTC
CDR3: CASSQALAGVGEQYF

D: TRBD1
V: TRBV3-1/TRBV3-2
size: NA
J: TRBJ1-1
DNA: TGTGCCAGCAGCCACTTGACAGGGGCTGGTGAAGCTTTCTTT
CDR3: CASSHLTGAGEAFF

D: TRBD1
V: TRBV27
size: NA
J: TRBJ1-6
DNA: TGTGCCAGCAGTTTTACAGGGGGCGCGGATTCACCCCTCCACTTT
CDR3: CASSFTGGADSPLHF

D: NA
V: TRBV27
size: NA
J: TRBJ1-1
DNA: TGTGCCAGCAATCGGAGGGGCAGCAAAACCATGAACACTGAAGCTTTCTTT
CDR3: CASNRRGSKTMNTEAFF

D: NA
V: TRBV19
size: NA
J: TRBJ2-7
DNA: TGTGCCAGTAGTATGGCGGTCCCTCCCTACGAGCAGTACTTC
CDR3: CASSMAVPPYEQYF

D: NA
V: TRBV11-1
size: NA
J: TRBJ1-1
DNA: TGTGCCAGCAGCTTAGCGGTTGGGGAGATGAACACTGAAGCTTTCTTT
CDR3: CASSLAVGEMNTEAFF

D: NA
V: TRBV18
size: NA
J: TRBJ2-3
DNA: TGTGCCAGCTCACCCCTCAGGCGCCAGGGGACAGATACGCAGTATTTT
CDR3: CASSPLRRQGTDTQYF

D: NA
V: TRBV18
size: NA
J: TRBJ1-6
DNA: TGTGCCAGCTCGCGGGACGGGGATAATAATTCACCCCTCCACTTT
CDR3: CASSRDGDNNSPLHF

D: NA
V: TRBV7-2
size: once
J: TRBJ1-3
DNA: TGTGCCAGCAGCCCAGGCAGGGGCTCTGGAAACACCATATATTTT
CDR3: CASSPGRGSGNTIYF

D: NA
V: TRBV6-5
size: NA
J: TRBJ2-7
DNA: TGTGCCAGCAGAGCAGAGGCACCACATACCTACGAGCAGTACTTC
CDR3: CASRAEAPHTYEQYF

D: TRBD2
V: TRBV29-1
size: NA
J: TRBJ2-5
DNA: TGCAGCGTTGACAGCGGGAGGGCCGTTATCCAAGAGACCCAGTACTTC
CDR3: CSVDSGRAVIQETQYF

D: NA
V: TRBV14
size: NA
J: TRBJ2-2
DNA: TGTGCCAGCAGCCAACCCCGGACGGGGGAGTCCCGGAACACCGGGGAGCTGTTTTTT
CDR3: CASSQPRTGESRNTGELFF

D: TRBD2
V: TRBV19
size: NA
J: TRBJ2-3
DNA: TGTGCCAGTAGCCTCATTAGCGGGGCCACCACAGATACGCAGTATTTT
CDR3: CASSLISGATTDTQYF

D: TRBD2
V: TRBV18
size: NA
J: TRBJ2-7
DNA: TGTGCCAGCTCACCATTCTCGGGAGGTACCTACGAGCAGTACTTC
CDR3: CASSPFSGGTYEQYF

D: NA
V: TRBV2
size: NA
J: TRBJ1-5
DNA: TGTGCCAGCAGTGACAGATCTAGCAATCAGCCCCAGCATTTT
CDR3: CASSDRSSNQPQHF

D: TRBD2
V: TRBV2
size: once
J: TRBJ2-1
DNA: TGTGCCAGCAGTGAAGCCCTACTAGCGGGAGGGAACAATGAGCAGTTCTTC
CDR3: CASSEALLAGGNNEQFF

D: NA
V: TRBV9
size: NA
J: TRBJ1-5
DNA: TGTGCCAGCGCCCGGGGAGACAATCAGCCCCAGCATTTT
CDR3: CASARGDNQPQHF

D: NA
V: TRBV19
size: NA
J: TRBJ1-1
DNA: TGTGCCAGTAGTATGGGGCAGGGGAACACTGAAGCTTTCTTT
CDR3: CASSMGQGNTEAFF

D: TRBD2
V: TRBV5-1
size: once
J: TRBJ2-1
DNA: TGCGCCAGCAGCTTGGGTGGTAGCGGGGGGCACAATGAGCAGTTCTTC
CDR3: CASSLGGSGGHNEQFF

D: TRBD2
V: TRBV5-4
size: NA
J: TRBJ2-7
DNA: TGTGCCAGCAGTTCCGGACTAGCGGGGACCCAAACCTACGAGCAGTACTTC
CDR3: CASSSGLAGTQTYEQYF

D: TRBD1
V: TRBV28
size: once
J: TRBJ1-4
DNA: TGTGCCAGCAGTTTATTTCAGGGGGGCGTCCCCGAAAAACTGTTTTTT
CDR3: CASSLFQGGVPEKLFF

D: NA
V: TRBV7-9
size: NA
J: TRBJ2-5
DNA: TGTGCCAGCAGCCCCGGAGAGTACCAAGAGACCCAGTACTTC
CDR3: CASSPGEYQETQYF

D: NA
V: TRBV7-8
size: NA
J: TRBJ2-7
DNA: TGTGCCAGCAGCCCCCTCTACGAGCAGTACTTC
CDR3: CASSPLYEQYF

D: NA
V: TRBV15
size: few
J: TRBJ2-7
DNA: TGTGCCACCAGCAGAGTCAGGGGAGGGGAGCAGTACTTC
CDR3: CATSRVRGGEQYF

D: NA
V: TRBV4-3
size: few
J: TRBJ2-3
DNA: TGCGCCAGCAGCCAATACAAGTCCACAGATACGCAGTATTTT
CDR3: CASSQYKSTDTQYF